The 32 T cell receptor beta chains below were found in one sample sequenced in a study of T cell repertoires in aging, cancer and after chemotherapy. Multiplex touch-down PCR with TRB-A/B primers amplified rearranged V-D-J TRB sequences. From the multiplex PCR reads, TCRdb called clonotypes with MiXCR, one entry per CDR3 protein. The sample has approximately 10,000 distinct CDR3 sequences; 35% to 50% are singletons. Peripheral blood genomic DNA, not sorted cells or RNA, was the template. The specimen sequenced was blood. These receptors came from a human donor in good health.

This clonotype was observed a few times. V and J are TRBV30 and TRBJ1-4; weak D call: TRBD1 (6 bases). CDR1 and CDR2 (germline): GTSNPN, SVGIG (reference sequence). The germline V and J ends were trimmed by 2 bases and 7 bases, with 17 bases remaining between them. The CDR3 is 15 amino acids. This CDR3 is CAWSTGRTAIEKLFF. The CDR3 DNA is TGTGCCTGGAGTACCGGGCGGACAGCAATTGAAAAACTGTTTTTT.

This clonotype was seen more than once but under ten times. The chain carries TRBV6-5 and TRBJ2-3, with D perhaps TRBD2 (7 bases). Germline-derived CDR1 and CDR2 are MNHEY and SVGAGI. The CDR3 runs to 14 residues. The V and J ends lost 5 bases and 3 bases respectively, with 12 bases between them. CDR3 bases: TGTGCCAGCAGTCTACAGGGAGGGACAGATACGCAGTATTTT. Protein: CASSLQGGTDTQYF.

The chain combines TRBV6-5 with TRBJ1-2, with 9 bases that match TRBD1. V lost 5 bases and J lost 7; bases outside the gene matches: 14. The germline CDR1 and CDR2 sequences are MNHEY and SVGAGI. The CDR3 extends over 16 amino acids. CDR3 sequence reads: CASSEAYRGLKGGYTF. The CDR3 bases are TGTGCCAGCAGTGAAGCTTACAGGGGGCTTAAGGGTGGCTACACCTTC.

The rearrangement joins TRBV6-2 or TRBV6-3 to TRBJ2-3; D not certain. The germline CDR1 and CDR2 sequences are MNHEY and SVGEGT. This CDR3 region has 14 residues. Trimming pared 7 bases from V and 0 bases from J, leaving 11 bases between. The CDR3 spells CASTWLTSTDTQYF. Written as DNA, the CDR3 is TGTGCCAGCACGTGGTTAACTAGCACAGATACGCAGTATTTT.

This clonotype was seen only a few times. CDR3 amino acids: CSASMGQGIAYEQYF. The CDR3 DNA reads TGCAGTGCTTCGATGGGACAGGGAATAGCCTACGAGCAGTACTTC. The chain uses TRBV20-1 and TRBJ2-7; 9 nucleotides line up with TRBD1. J lost 2 bases, V lost 5 bases, and 10 bases had no gene match. This CDR3 region has 15 residues. In germline, CDR1 is DFQATT, CDR2 SNEGSKA (reference sequence).

The genes are TRBV4-1 and TRBJ2-1; 9 bases are a match to TRBD1. The CDR3 loop spans 16 amino acids. From germline, CDR1 is MGHRA and CDR2 YSYEKL. Trimming took 5 bases from V and 4 from J; bases not matched to a gene: 9. In nucleotides, the CDR3 is TGCGCCAGCAGCAATGACGGGACAGGGCTTTACAATGAGCAGTTCTTC. Translation: CASSNDGTGLYNEQFF.

This clonotype was counted once. The chain joins TRBV28 to TRBJ1-5; D is unresolved. Trimming took off 8 bases at V and 0 bases at J, with 11 bases between the two ends. Germline CDR1 reads MDHEN; CDR2 reads SYDVKM. The CDR3 runs to 14 residues. CDR3 protein: CASLLGTSNQPQHF. The CDR3 bases are TGTGCCAGCCTCCTGGGAACTAGCAATCAGCCCCAGCATTTT.

The chain uses TRBV6-5 and TRBJ2-5; 8 bases are a match to TRBD1. CDR1 and CDR2 (germline): MNHEY, SVGAGI. The CDR3 consists of 16 residues. The V segment lost 2 bases and the J segment 2 bases; nucleotides outside the gene matches: 7. The CDR3 region has the DNA TGTGCCAGCAGTTACGGGCGGGACAGGAGACAAGAGACCCAGTACTTC. This gives the protein CASSYGRDRRQETQYF.

The V gene is TRBV4-3, the J gene TRBJ2-7; 7 nucleotides agree with TRBD1. There are 14 residues in the CDR3. V shed 1 base, J shed 3 bases, and the junction held 3 bases outside the gene matches. Per germline, CDR1 LGHNA and CDR2 YSLEER. CDR3: CASSQVAGGYEQYF. The CDR3 nucleotides are TGCGCCAGCAGCCAAGTGGCAGGGGGCTACGAGCAGTACTTC.

This chain connects TRBV28 to TRBJ2-5; D might be TRBD1 or TRBD2, each matching 6 bases. This CDR3 has 14 amino acids. Trimming left V 3 bases short and J 3 bases short, with 11 bases between. Germline assignment: CDR1 MDHEN and CDR2 SYDVKM. CDR3 nucleotides: TGTGCCAGCAGTTTCAGGGGCGGGGAAGAGACCCAGTACTTC. Protein product: CASSFRGGEETQYF.

This chain connects TRBV28 to TRBJ2-7, with TRBD1 identical over 7 bases. V was pared by 5 bases and J by 4 bases, with 8 bases of the junction left unmatched. This CDR3 is 14 amino acids long. The germline V gene encodes CDR1 MDHEN and CDR2 SYDVKM. This CDR3 is CASSTRDSIYEQYF. In DNA, the CDR3 is TGTGCCAGCAGTACTCGGGACAGCATTTACGAGCAGTACTTC.

This clonotype was observed a few times. The chain joins TRBV20-1 to TRBJ2-5; 9 bases are a match to TRBD1. This CDR3 has 14 residues. CDR1 DFQATT and CDR2 SNEGSKA come from the germline V gene (reference sequence). J was trimmed by 6 bases and V by 7 bases; bases with no gene match: 12. CDR3 in amino acids: CSVGLGQGMKTQYF. For the CDR3, the DNA is TGCAGTGTCGGTTTGGGACAGGGAATGAAGACCCAGTACTTC.

The chain joins TRBV24-1 to TRBJ2-2; D is uncertain. Germline V gives CDR1 KGHDR, CDR2 SFDVKD. CDR3 length equals 15 residues. Trimming shortened V by 4 bases and J by 3 bases, and 11 bases separated the two germline ends. Written as DNA, the CDR3 is TGTGCCACCAGTGACCGCCGACTGTACACCGGGGAGCTGTTTTTT. Protein product: CATSDRRLYTGELFF.

This clonotype was seen once. The CDR3 DNA reads TGCGCCAGCAGTAGCCAGGGGGCCTCCTACGAGCAGTACTTC. Translated, it gives CASSSQGASYEQYF. V usage is TRBV5-1 and J usage is TRBJ2-7; 8 nucleotides agree with TRBD1. CDR3 length: 14 amino acids. Unmatched junction bases numbered 4, after V lost 5 bases and J lost 0 bases. Germline values: CDR1 SGHRS, CDR2 YFSETQ.

This clonotype showed up just a few times. This sequence joins TRBV15 and TRBJ2-6, with a weak D call TRBD1 (6 bases). CDR3 size: 16 residues. The V and J ends lost 0 bases and 4 bases respectively, with 10 bases between them. Germline V lookup: CDR1 LNHNV, CDR2 YYDKDF (reference sequence). DNA of the CDR3: TGTGCCACCAGCAGAGATCTGGGGGCCGGGGCCAACGTCCTGACTTTC. Encoded protein: CATSRDLGAGANVLTF.

This clonotype was counted once. This chain links TRBV4-2 with TRBJ2-3; 8 bases are a match to TRBD2. The V segment lost 1 base and the J segment 3 bases; nucleotides outside the gene matches: 9. This CDR3 is built from 17 residues. Germline CDR1 is LGHNA and CDR2 is YNFKEQ. CDR3 loop: CASSQVGSSGGTDTQYF. CDR3 DNA: TGTGCCAGCAGCCAAGTAGGGTCCAGCGGGGGAACAGATACGCAGTATTTT.

The chain carries TRBV21-1 and TRBJ1-6. TRBV21-1 is a recognized pseudogene. The CDR3 loop spans 15 amino acids. CDR3 sequence: CASSKGPEGSSPLHF. Written as DNA, the CDR3 is TGTGCCAGCAGCAAAGGGCCCGAGGGATCTTCACCCCTCCACTTT.

V and J are TRBV10-3 and TRBJ1-3; D ambiguous. This CDR3 has 15 residues. V lost 3 bases, J lost 2 bases, and 11 bases lay in between. Per germline, CDR1 ENHRY and CDR2 SYGVKD. CDR3 in DNA: TGTGCCATCAGTGATGGAAGGGTCGCTGGAAACACCATATATTTT. It codes for CAISDGRVAGNTIYF.

The chain is built from TRBV15 and TRBJ1-5; a weak D match, TRBD1 (6 bases). Germline values: CDR1 LNHNV, CDR2 YYDKDF (reference sequence). V lost 7 bases and J lost 2, with 15 bases in between. The CDR3 totals 15 residues. Here the CDR3 DNA reads TGTGCCACCAACTACCGCAGGGGCGGCAATCAGCCCCAGCATTTT. Protein sequence: CATNYRRGGNQPQHF.

This clonotype was recorded a few times. The chain has TRBV19 and TRBJ1-2; no reliable D call. Germline CDR1 LNHDA, CDR2 SQIVND (reference sequence). Trimming removed 0 bases from V and 7 bases from J, with 9 bases in between. This CDR3 region has 13 residues. CDR3 nucleotides: TGTGCCAGTAGTATAGATTTTACCCTTGGCTACACCTTC. Translated, it gives CASSIDFTLGYTF.

The chain carries TRBV19 and TRBJ1-3; D perhaps matches TRBD1 (6 bases). V gave up 10 bases and J gave up 0 bases, with 19 bases separating them. Germline assignment: CDR1 LNHDA and CDR2 SQIVND (reference sequence). The CDR3 extends over 16 amino acids. CDR3 bases: TGTGCCACACAAGCCAGGGGCGACCTCTCTGGAAACACCATATATTTT. Its translation: CATQARGDLSGNTIYF.

This clonotype was found a few times. The chain links TRBV27 to TRBJ1-6; D uncertain. This CDR3 has 14 residues. V shed 3 bases and J shed 4 bases, with 7 bases lying between them. Per germline, CDR1 MNHEY and CDR2 SMNVEV (reference sequence). The CDR3: CASSLVRYNSPLHF. In nucleotides, the CDR3 is TGTGCCAGCAGTTTGGTCCGTTATAATTCACCCCTCCACTTT.

This clonotype has just a few counts. The chain combines TRBV9 with TRBJ1-2, with D possibly matching TRBD1 (5 bases). Germline assignment: CDR1 SGDLS and CDR2 YYNGEE. Trimming pared 3 bases from V and 5 bases from J, leaving 17 bases between. The CDR3 runs to 15 residues. CDR3 sequence: CASSGGDRLYYGYTF. The DNA for the CDR3 is TGTGCCAGCAGCGGGGGAGACAGACTTTATTATGGCTACACCTTC.

The chain combines TRBV19 with TRBJ2-7; D gene uncertain. CDR3 size: 14 residues. V shed 9 bases and J shed 2 bases, with 17 bases lying between them. Germline lookup yields CDR1 LNHDA and CDR2 SQIVND (reference sequence). CDR3 nucleotides: TGTGCCAGATCTGGACGAGTCCCTCCCTACGAGCAGTACTTC. It encodes CARSGRVPPYEQYF. The full variable domain, completed using reference TRBV19 and TRBJ2-7, is DGGITQSPKYLFRKEGQNVTLSCEQNLNHDAMYWYRQDPGQGLRLIYYSQIVNDFQKGDIAEGYSVSREKKESFPLTVTSAQKNPTAFYLCARSGRVPPYEQYFGPGTRLTVT.

This clonotype showed up just a few times. The CDR3 bases are TGCAGCACCGATGACACAGATACGCAGTATTTT. It yields the protein CSTDDTDTQYF. The chain couples TRBV29-1 to TRBJ2-3; D call uncertain. Germline V gene lookup returns CDR1 SQVTM and CDR2 ANQGSEA. This CDR3 spans 11 amino acids. Trimming took off 8 bases at V and 2 bases at J, with 8 bases between the two ends.

This chain connects TRBV5-6 to TRBJ1-6; no firm D call. The CDR3 contains 16 residues. Deletions cut 3 bases from V and 7 bases from J, with 17 bases between. Per germline, CDR1 SGHDT and CDR2 YYEEEE. In DNA form, the CDR3 reads TGTGCCAGCAGCTCCCAGACCTCAACGCAAAATTCACCCCTCCACTTT. This translates into CASSSQTSTQNSPLHF.

The rearrangement uses TRBV7-2 and TRBJ2-5, with 12 positions matching TRBD2. V gave up 5 bases and J gave up 4 bases; unmatched junction bases: 8. The CDR3 runs to 16 residues. Per the germline V gene, CDR1 is SGHTA and CDR2 is FQGNSA. CDR3 nucleotide sequence: TGTGCCAGCAGCCCCCCGACTAGCGGGAGACGAGAGACCCAGTACTTC. Translation: CASSPPTSGRRETQYF.

This sequence joins TRBV20-1 and TRBJ2-7; TRBD2 matches at 7 bases. The length of the CDR3 is 11 residues. Germline CDR1 is DFQATT and CDR2 is SNEGSKA (reference sequence). V was clipped by 5 bases and J by 4 bases; unmatched bases: 2. The CDR3 DNA reads as TGCAGTGCTGGGGGGGAATACGAGCAGTACTTC. It translates to CSAGGEYEQYF.

This clonotype was detected a few times. The chain employs TRBV6-2 or TRBV6-3 and TRBJ2-7, with D tentatively TRBD2 (5 bases). The V end was cut by 6 bases, the J end by 0 bases, with 12 bases between. The CDR3 is 14 residues long. CDR1 is MNHEY, CDR2 SVGEGT, per germline. CDR3 nucleotides: TGTGCCAGCAGCCGAACCGGACTCTCCTACGAGCAGTACTTC. Its translation is CASSRTGLSYEQYF.

J is TRBJ1-2 and V is TRBV12-3 or TRBV12-4; D is uncertain. The CDR3 sequence is 14 residues long. The germline V and J ends were trimmed by 4 bases and 7 bases, with 16 bases remaining between them. CDR3 DNA: TGTGCCAGCAGTTCGGGTTTGGGATTCAGTGGCTACACCTTC. It encodes CASSSGLGFSGYTF.

This chain connects TRBV5-6 to TRBJ2-5; weak D call: TRBD2 (5 bases). This CDR3 is 15 amino acids long. The germline gives CDR1 SGHDT, CDR2 YYEEEE. V was cut by 2 bases and J by 5 bases, with 16 bases left in between. DNA for the CDR3: TGTGCCAGCAGCTTAGATGGCGGAGGTGGGGAGACCCAGTACTTC. Protein: CASSLDGGGGETQYF.

For the CDR3, the DNA is TGTGCCAGCCTCAGGGGGGGGGGCACTGAAGCTTTCTTT. This sequence encodes CASLRGGGTEAFF. This rearrangement joins TRBV6-1 to TRBJ1-1; the match to TRBD1 covers 7 bases. The germline V gene encodes CDR1 MNHNS and CDR2 SASEGT. V lost 8 bases, J lost 4 bases, and 7 bases stayed unmatched. This CDR3 is 13 amino acids long.